The 32 T cell receptor beta chains below were found in one sample sequenced in a study of CD8+ T cells in alopecia areata. Isolated RNA was reverse transcribed into cDNA used as the sequencing template. Generated by immunoSEQ multiplex PCR, the TCRdb table keeps only in-frame clones and is missing some. The repertoire has about 180,000 clones, approximately 70% of them found once; the top ten carry about an eighth. Specimen: CD8+ T cells sorted from blood, collected at week 0. Receptors were obtained from a human donor with alopecia areata.

The chain combines TRBV27 with TRBJ2-3; 9 nucleotides agree with TRBD1. This CDR3 has 15 amino acids. Germline loops: CDR1 MNHEY, CDR2 SMNVEV (reference sequence). The trim removed 7 bases at V and 1 base at J, leaving 6 bases unmatched. The CDR3 region has the DNA TGTGCCAGCACCCAGACAGGGGGGGGCACAGATACGCAGTATTTT. Translated, it gives CASTQTGGGTDTQYF.

The chain is built from TRBV2 and TRBJ2-3; D is ambiguous. CDR3 length equals 11 residues. Trimming cost V 6 bases and J 3 bases, with 4 bases left between them. CDR1 and CDR2 (germline): SNHLY, FYNNEI. CDR3 residues: CASRWTDTQYF. In DNA form, the CDR3 reads TGTGCCAGCAGATGGACAGATACGCAGTATTTT.

The V and J genes are TRBV30 and TRBJ2-7, with D uncertain. Germline V gene lookup returns CDR1 GTSNPN and CDR2 SVGIG (reference sequence). V was pared by 0 bases and J by 6 bases, with 3 bases between. The CDR3 contains 10 residues. This CDR3 is CAWSVGEQYF. CDR3 bases: TGTGCCTGGAGTGTAGGCGAGCAGTACTTC.

In DNA form, the CDR3 reads TGTGCCAGCAGCCCAGCAGGCGGACCAGGAAACACCATATATTTT. Its translation: CASSPAGGPGNTIYF. This sequence joins TRBV27 and TRBJ1-3; D unresolved. Trimming pared 6 bases from V and 4 bases from J, leaving 16 bases between. CDR1 and CDR2 (germline): MNHEY, SMNVEV (reference sequence). This CDR3 region has 15 residues.

The V call is TRBV27, the J call TRBJ2-1; 9 bases line up with TRBD1. CDR1 is MNHEY and CDR2 is SMNVEV in the germline V gene (reference sequence). V trimming: 4 bases; J trimming: 4 bases; junction bases outside the gene matches: 5. This CDR3 has 15 amino acids. CDR3 in DNA: TGTGCCAGCAGTTCGGGGACAGGGCTGTACAATGAGCAGTTCTTC. It encodes CASSSGTGLYNEQFF.

The chain combines TRBV25-1 with TRBJ2-7; D possibly corresponds to TRBD1 (5 bases). Deletions cut 6 bases from V and 2 bases from J, with 11 bases between. Looked up from germline, CDR1 is MGHDK and CDR2 is SYGVNS. CDR3 length: 13 residues. The CDR3 protein is CASSGPGTYEQYF. In DNA, the CDR3 is TGTGCCAGCAGCGGCCCAGGGACCTACGAGCAGTACTTC.

The chain couples TRBV7-8 to TRBJ1-5; the D is unclear. The CDR3 has 15 amino acids. CDR1 and CDR2 from the germline V gene are SGHVS and FQNEAQ. Trimming took off 1 base at V and 0 bases at J, with 7 bases between the two ends. CDR3 protein: CASSLVGNSNQPQHF. The CDR3 DNA sequence: TGTGCCAGCAGCTTAGTAGGGAATAGCAATCAGCCCCAGCATTTT.

This clone was counted between two and nine times. J is TRBJ2-7 and V is TRBV5-6, with no clear D. Germline V lookup: CDR1 SGHDT, CDR2 YYEEEE. V was pared by 2 bases and J by 4 bases, with 7 bases between. This CDR3 spans 12 amino acids. Written as DNA, the CDR3 is TGTGCCAGCAGCTTCGCAGGTTACGAGCAGTACTTC. It encodes CASSFAGYEQYF.

The chain has TRBV13 and TRBJ2-7; 9 nucleotides line up with TRBD1. The germline gives CDR1 PRHDT, CDR2 FYEKMQ (reference sequence). The CDR3 sequence is 15 residues long. V lost 5 bases to trimming and J lost 0 bases; unmatched junction nucleotides: 5. The CDR3 DNA sequence: TGTGCCAGCAGCCCTGACAGGGGGAGCTCCTACGAGCAGTACTTC. Protein sequence: CASSPDRGSSYEQYF.

V and J are TRBV30 and TRBJ1-5, with a tentative D call TRBD1 (6 bases). Trimming removed 0 bases at V and 5 bases at J, with 8 bases between. CDR3 size: 13 residues. CDR1 is GTSNPN and CDR2 is SVGIG in the germline V gene (reference sequence). In nucleotides, the CDR3 is TGTGCCTGGAGTGTAGGGGGAGATCAGCCCCAGCATTTT. Translated: CAWSVGGDQPQHF. The entire variable domain, with the rest obtained from reference TRBV30 and TRBJ1-5, is as follows: SQTIHQWPATLVQPVGSPLSLECTVEGTSNPNLYWYRQAAGRGLQLLFYSVGIGQISSEVPQNLSASRPQDRQFILSSKKLLLSDSGFYLCAWSVGGDQPQHFGDGTRLSIL.

This chain links TRBV10-3 with TRBJ2-7, with 12 nucleotides matching TRBD2. The CDR3 spans 16 residues. J was trimmed by 0 bases and V by 6 bases; bases with no gene match: 6. The germline CDR1 and CDR2 sequences are ENHRY and SYGVKD. The CDR3 reads CAISRWTSGDSYEQYF. The CDR3 DNA is TGTGCCATCAGCCGATGGACTAGCGGGGACTCCTACGAGCAGTACTTC.

This clone was detected a few times. The rearrangement links TRBV6-6 to TRBJ1-1; 7 bases are a match to TRBD1. Per the germline V gene, CDR1 is MNHNY and CDR2 is SVGAGI (reference sequence). The CDR3 is 15 residues long. Germline trimming cut 0 bases from V and 11 bases from J; bases unmatched to any gene: 12. CDR3: CASSYSYGGGDGAFF. The CDR3 bases are TGTGCCAGCAGTTACTCTTACGGAGGGGGCGATGGGGCTTTCTTT.

This clone was seen a handful of times. The rearrangement links TRBV13 to TRBJ2-7, with 7 bases identical to TRBD1. The junction had 7 bases not matched to a gene; V was cut back by 5 bases and J by 6 bases. Germline lookup yields CDR1 PRHDT and CDR2 FYEKMQ (reference sequence). The CDR3 has 13 residues. CDR3 DNA: TGTGCCAGCAGCCAGAACAGGGGCGGCGAGCAGTACTTC. Translating gives CASSQNRGGEQYF.

V is TRBV2 and J is TRBJ1-5; D unclear. Deletions cut 9 bases from V and 4 bases from J, with 16 bases between. CDR1 is SNHLY and CDR2 is FYNNEI in the germline V gene. The CDR3 is made up of 14 amino acids. Written as DNA, the CDR3 is TGTGCCAGTCGGCCGGGCTCGTTGAATCAGCCCCAGCATTTT. This sequence encodes CASRPGSLNQPQHF. Full variable domain (remainder filled in from reference TRBV2 and TRBJ1-5): EPEVTQTPSHQVTQMGQEVILRCVPISNHLYFYWYRQILGQKVEFLVSFYNNEISEKSEIFDDQFSVERPDGSNFTLKIRSTKLEDSAMYFCASRPGSLNQPQHFGDGTRLSIL.

The genes are TRBV4-1 and TRBJ2-7; a weak D match, TRBD1 (5 bases). The CDR3 runs 12 residues. Trimming removed 3 bases from V and 3 bases from J, with 6 bases in between. Germline V gene data show CDR1 as MGHRA and CDR2 as YSYEKL. CDR3 sequence reads: CASSHQGYEQYF. The CDR3 DNA follows: TGCGCCAGCAGCCACCAGGGCTACGAGCAGTACTTC.

The V call is TRBV7-3, the J call TRBJ1-2; D is undetermined. Germline V CDR1 and CDR2: SGHTA, FQGTGA. There are 13 residues in the CDR3. The V gene lost 2 bases and the J gene lost 4 bases, with 8 bases spanning the gap. The CDR3: CASSLQKGYGYTF. The CDR3 nucleotides read TGTGCCAGCAGCTTACAGAAAGGCTATGGCTACACCTTC.

The chain links TRBV7-9 to TRBJ1-2; 7 bases are a match to TRBD1. Germline CDR1 is SEHNR and CDR2 is FQNEAQ (reference sequence). The CDR3 spans 15 residues. The J segment lost 2 bases and the V segment lost 1 base, leaving 4 bases of the junction unmatched. The CDR3 nucleotides are TGTGCCAGCAGCTTAGGGGGACAGTTCAACTATGGCTACACCTTC. Translated, it gives CASSLGGQFNYGYTF.

This clone was picked up a small number of times. This chain uses TRBV27 with TRBJ1-2, with no clear D. V was pared by 5 bases and J by 6 bases, with 7 bases between. This CDR3 has 11 amino acids. Germline CDR1 and CDR2: MNHEY and SMNVEV (reference sequence). The CDR3 nucleotides are TGTGCCAGCAGTGGGCACCATGGCTACACCTTC. Protein: CASSGHHGYTF.

The chain uses TRBV29-1 and TRBJ2-1, with D perhaps being TRBD1 or TRBD2 (5 bases each). Germline V gene sequence: CDR1 SQVTM, CDR2 ANQGSEA. The CDR3 runs to 15 residues. Deletions cut 6 bases from V and 8 bases from J, with 23 bases between. The CDR3: CSVFPLSGVGDEQFF. DNA of the CDR3: TGCAGCGTCTTCCCCCTCTCAGGTGTGGGGGATGAGCAGTTCTTC.

The J gene is TRBJ2-2, the V gene TRBV9; D is ambiguous. The V gene lost 3 bases and the J gene lost 6 bases, with 6 bases spanning the gap. This CDR3 spans 12 amino acids. From germline, CDR1 is SGDLS and CDR2 YYNGEE. The CDR3 nucleotides read TGTGCCAGCAGCGAGGGTTCCGGGGAGCTGTTTTTT. Amino acids: CASSEGSGELFF.

This clone was seen many times. This sample includes further DNA sequences coding for the same CDR3. CDR3 protein: CASSFSGGSYEQYF. As DNA, the CDR3 is TGCGCCAGCAGCTTCAGCGGCGGCTCCTACGAGCAGTACTTC. This chain links TRBV5-1 with TRBJ2-7, with D possibly matching TRBD2 (5 bases). Germline CDR1 and CDR2: SGHRS and YFSETQ. The CDR3 contains 14 residues. Trimming cost V 2 bases and J 0 bases, with 9 bases left between them.

J is TRBJ1-1 and V is TRBV30; 7 nucleotides align to TRBD1. From germline, CDR1 is GTSNPN and CDR2 SVGIG (reference sequence). V lost 4 bases, J lost 5 bases, and 16 bases stayed unmatched. The CDR3 sequence is 16 residues long. The CDR3 region has the DNA TGTGCCTGGATACCCCCCGACAGGGCAGGGTTAACTGAAGCTTTCTTT. This encodes CAWIPPDRAGLTEAFF.

The J gene is TRBJ2-1, the V gene TRBV15; D not certain. Germline V CDR1 and CDR2: LNHNV, YYDKDF (reference sequence). Trimming took off 0 bases at V and 0 bases at J, with 9 bases between the two ends. The CDR3 length is 16 residues. In DNA, the CDR3 is TGTGCCACCAGCAGAGATATAGGCAGCTCCTACAATGAGCAGTTCTTC. It codes for CATSRDIGSSYNEQFF.

This clone showed up just a few times. This CDR3 is CASSRAGHPTTPLHF. The CDR3 DNA is TGCGCCAGCAGTCGGGCGGGACATCCAACCACACCCCTCCACTTT. The chain couples TRBV23-1 to TRBJ1-6; D is perhaps TRBD1 (6 bases). TRBV23-1 counts as an open reading frame of uncertain function. With 4 bases removed from V and 11 bases from J, the gap between germline ends came to 18 bases. The CDR3 totals 15 residues.

In this sample, this clone turned up a few times. This rearrangement joins TRBV6-1 to TRBJ2-1; D call uncertain. This CDR3 has 12 amino acids. The germline V gene has CDR1 MNHNS and CDR2 SASEGT. Trimming removed 9 bases from V and 8 bases from J, with 14 bases in between. This chain's CDR3 is CASLIRLHEQFF. For the CDR3, the DNA is TGTGCCAGTTTGATCCGGCTTCATGAGCAGTTCTTC.

This chain links TRBV29-1 with TRBJ1-2; D may be TRBD1 (5 bases). Trimming pared 4 bases from V and 1 base from J, leaving 13 bases between. The CDR3 contains 14 residues. CDR1 is SQVTM and CDR2 is ANQGSEA in the germline V gene. This CDR3 is CSVVIQGRNYGYTF. DNA of the CDR3: TGCAGCGTTGTAATCCAGGGTCGTAACTATGGCTACACCTTC.

The chain recombines TRBV5-8 with TRBJ2-7; D perhaps matches TRBD2 (5 bases). Germline V gene lookup returns CDR1 SGHTS and CDR2 YDEGEE. There are 13 residues in the CDR3. Trimming shortened V by 1 base and J by 1 base, and 6 bases separated the two germline ends. CDR3 nucleotide sequence: TGTGCCAGCAGCTTGCGAGGGTCCTACGAGCAGTACTTC. Translation: CASSLRGSYEQYF.

Points on this clone: Distinct nucleotide sequences in the sample also encode this CDR3. V gene TRBV6-1 combines with J gene TRBJ2-7; D gene uncertain. Germline V gene data show CDR1 as MNHNS and CDR2 as SASEGT. This CDR3 region has 10 residues. V lost 3 bases and J 4 bases, leaving 1 base between the germline ends. The CDR3 nucleotides are TGTGCCAGCAGTGATTACGAGCAGTACTTC. Translation gives CASSDYEQYF.

This clone has only a few counts. The V and J genes are TRBV7-9 and TRBJ2-3; TRBD1 aligns across 8 bases. Per germline, CDR1 SEHNR and CDR2 FQNEAQ (reference sequence). V was clipped by 5 bases and J by 2 bases; unmatched bases: 6. This CDR3 is built from 15 residues. In nucleotides, the CDR3 is TGTGCCAGCAGCCTTCCGACAGGGGACACAGATACGCAGTATTTT. It encodes CASSLPTGDTDTQYF.

This chain connects TRBV4-1 to TRBJ2-1, with 13 positions matching TRBD2. The V gene's germline CDR1 is MGHRA and CDR2 YSYEKL. V dropped 3 bases and J dropped 7; count of bases not matched to a gene: 6. The CDR3 contains 16 residues. CDR3 coding DNA: TGCGCCAGCAGCCACCCCACTAGCGGGGGGGAAAATGAGCAGTTCTTC. Protein product: CASSHPTSGGENEQFF.

V gene TRBV30 combines with J gene TRBJ1-2, with D uncertain. The CDR3 consists of 14 residues. Trimming shortened V by 0 bases and J by 4 bases, and 12 bases separated the two germline ends. Per germline, CDR1 GTSNPN and CDR2 SVGIG (reference sequence). The CDR3 loop is CAWSVGPAGYGYTF. CDR3 nucleotide sequence: TGTGCCTGGAGTGTTGGGCCGGCGGGCTATGGCTACACCTTC.

This clone was seen just once. The V and J genes are TRBV15 and TRBJ1-6, with 9 bases matching TRBD1. This CDR3 region has 15 residues. V lost 4 bases to trimming and J lost 9 bases; unmatched junction nucleotides: 7. Germline values: CDR1 LNHNV, CDR2 YYDKDF (reference sequence). The CDR3, as DNA: TGTGCCACCAGCACCCAGACAGGGGGTAGTTCACCCCTCCACTTT. It specifies CATSTQTGGSSPLHF.